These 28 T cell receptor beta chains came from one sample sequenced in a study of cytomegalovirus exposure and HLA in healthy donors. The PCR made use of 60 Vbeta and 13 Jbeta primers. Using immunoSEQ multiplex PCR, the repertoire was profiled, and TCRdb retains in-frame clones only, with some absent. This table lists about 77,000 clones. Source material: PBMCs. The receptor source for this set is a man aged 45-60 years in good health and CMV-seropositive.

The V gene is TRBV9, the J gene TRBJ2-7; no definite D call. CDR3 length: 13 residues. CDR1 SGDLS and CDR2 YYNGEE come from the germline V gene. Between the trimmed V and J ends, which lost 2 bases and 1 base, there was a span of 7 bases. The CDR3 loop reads CASSVGSSYEQYF. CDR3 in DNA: TGTGCCAGCAGCGTGGGCAGTTCCTACGAGCAGTACTTC.

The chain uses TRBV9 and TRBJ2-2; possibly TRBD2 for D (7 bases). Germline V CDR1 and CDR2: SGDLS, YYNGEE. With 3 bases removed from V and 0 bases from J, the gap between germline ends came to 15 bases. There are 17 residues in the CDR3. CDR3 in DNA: TGTGCCAGCAGCGGACCTAGGGGGGGGTCGAACACCGGGGAGCTGTTTTTT. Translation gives CASSGPRGGSNTGELFF.

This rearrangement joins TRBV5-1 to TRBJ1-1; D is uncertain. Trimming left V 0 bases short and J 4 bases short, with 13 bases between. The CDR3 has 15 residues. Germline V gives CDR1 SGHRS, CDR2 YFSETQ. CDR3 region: CASSLEGGMTTEAFF. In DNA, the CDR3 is TGCGCCAGCAGCTTGGAGGGAGGGATGACCACTGAAGCTTTCTTT.

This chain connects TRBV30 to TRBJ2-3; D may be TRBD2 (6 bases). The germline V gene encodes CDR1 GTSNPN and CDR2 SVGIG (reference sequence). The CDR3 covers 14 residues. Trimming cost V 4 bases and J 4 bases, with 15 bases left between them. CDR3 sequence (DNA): TGTGCCTGGACGATGCCGGGACTTCCAGATACGCAGTATTTT. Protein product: CAWTMPGLPDTQYF.

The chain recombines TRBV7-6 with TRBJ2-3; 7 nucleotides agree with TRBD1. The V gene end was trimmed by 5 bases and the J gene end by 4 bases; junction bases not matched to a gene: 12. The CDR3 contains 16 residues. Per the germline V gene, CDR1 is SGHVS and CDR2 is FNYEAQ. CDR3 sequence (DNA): TGTGCCAGCAGCCATCCTTACAGGGGAGAGGCAGATACGCAGTATTTT. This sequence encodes CASSHPYRGEADTQYF.

Here the CDR3 reads CASSRTGGRGNEQFF. Here the CDR3 DNA reads TGTGCCAGCAGTCGAACGGGCGGGAGAGGCAATGAGCAGTTCTTC. The chain uses TRBV7-2 and TRBJ2-1; TRBD2 matches at 7 bases. The CDR3 is 15 residues long. Trimming took 6 bases from V and 6 from J; bases not matched to a gene: 11. Germline CDR1 is SGHTA and CDR2 is FQGNSA. Looking up the rest from reference TRBV7-2 and TRBJ2-1 gives the full variable domain: GAGVSQSPSNKVTEKGKDVELRCDPISGHTALYWYRQSLGQGLEFLIYFQGNSAPDKSGLPSDRFSAERTGGSVSTLTIQRTQQEDSAVYLCASSRTGGRGNEQFFGPGTRLTVL.

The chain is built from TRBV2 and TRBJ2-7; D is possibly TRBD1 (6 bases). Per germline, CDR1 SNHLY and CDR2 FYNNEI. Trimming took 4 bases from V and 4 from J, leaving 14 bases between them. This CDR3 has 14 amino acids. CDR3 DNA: TGTGCCAGCAGTGGAGGACAGCCCGTTTACGAGCAGTACTTC. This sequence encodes CASSGGQPVYEQYF. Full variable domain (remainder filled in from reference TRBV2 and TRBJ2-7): EPEVTQTPSHQVTQMGQEVILRCVPISNHLYFYWYRQILGQKVEFLVSFYNNEISEKSEIFDDQFSVERPDGSNFTLKIRSTKLEDSAMYFCASSGGQPVYEQYFGPGTRLTVT.

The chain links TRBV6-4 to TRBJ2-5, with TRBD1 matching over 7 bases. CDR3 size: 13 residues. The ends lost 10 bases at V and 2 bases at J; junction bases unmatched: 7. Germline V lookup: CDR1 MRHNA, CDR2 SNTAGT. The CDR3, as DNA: TGTGCCATTCCGGGACAGACTCAAGAGACCCAGTACTTC. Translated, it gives CAIPGQTQETQYF.

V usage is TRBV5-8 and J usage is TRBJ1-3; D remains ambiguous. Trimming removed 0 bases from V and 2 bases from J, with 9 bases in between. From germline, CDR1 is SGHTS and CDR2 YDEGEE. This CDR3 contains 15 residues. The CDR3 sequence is CASSLAVSAGNTIYF. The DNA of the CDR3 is TGTGCCAGCAGCTTGGCGGTATCGGCTGGAAACACCATATATTTT.

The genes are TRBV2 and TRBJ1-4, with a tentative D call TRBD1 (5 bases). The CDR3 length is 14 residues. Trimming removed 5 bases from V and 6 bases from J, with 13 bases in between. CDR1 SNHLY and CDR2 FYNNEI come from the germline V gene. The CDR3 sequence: CASSPPGGYEKLFF. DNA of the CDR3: TGTGCCAGCAGTCCGCCCGGGGGATATGAAAAACTGTTTTTT. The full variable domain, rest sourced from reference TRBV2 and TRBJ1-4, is EPEVTQTPSHQVTQMGQEVILRCVPISNHLYFYWYRQILGQKVEFLVSFYNNEISEKSEIFDDQFSVERPDGSNFTLKIRSTKLEDSAMYFCASSPPGGYEKLFFGSGTQLSVL.

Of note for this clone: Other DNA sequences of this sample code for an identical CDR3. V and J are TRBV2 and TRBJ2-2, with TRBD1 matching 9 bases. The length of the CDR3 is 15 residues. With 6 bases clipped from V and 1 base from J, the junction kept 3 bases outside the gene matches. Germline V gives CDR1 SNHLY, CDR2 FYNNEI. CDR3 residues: CASRGTGRNTGELFF. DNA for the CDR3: TGTGCCAGCAGGGGGACAGGGCGGAACACCGGGGAGCTGTTTTTT.

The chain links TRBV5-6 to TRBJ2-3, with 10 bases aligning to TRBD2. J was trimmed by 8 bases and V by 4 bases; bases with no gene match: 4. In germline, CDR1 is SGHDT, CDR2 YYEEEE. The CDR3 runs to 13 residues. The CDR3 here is CASSNGLAATQYF. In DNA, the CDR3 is TGTGCCAGCAGCAACGGACTAGCGGCTACGCAGTATTTT.

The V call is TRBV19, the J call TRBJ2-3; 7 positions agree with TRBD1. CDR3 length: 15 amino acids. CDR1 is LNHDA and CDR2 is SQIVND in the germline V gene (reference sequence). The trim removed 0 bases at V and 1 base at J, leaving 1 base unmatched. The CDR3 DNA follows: TGTGCCAGTAGTATAGAGGGGACAGGCACAGATACGCAGTATTTT. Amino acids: CASSIEGTGTDTQYF.

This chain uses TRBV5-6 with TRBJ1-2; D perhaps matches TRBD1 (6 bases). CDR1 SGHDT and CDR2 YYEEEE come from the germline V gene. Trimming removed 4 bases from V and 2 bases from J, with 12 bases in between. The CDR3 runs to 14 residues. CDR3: CASSPPDRNYGYTF. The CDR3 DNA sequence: TGTGCCAGCAGCCCTCCGGACAGAAACTATGGCTACACCTTC.

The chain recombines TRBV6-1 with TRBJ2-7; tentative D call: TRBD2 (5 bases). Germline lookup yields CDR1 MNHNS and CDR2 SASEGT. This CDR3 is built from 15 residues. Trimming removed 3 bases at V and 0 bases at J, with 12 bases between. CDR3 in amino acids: CASSDPDSGSYEQYV. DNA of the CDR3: TGTGCCAGCAGTGACCCGGACTCAGGCTCCTACGAGCAGTACGTC.

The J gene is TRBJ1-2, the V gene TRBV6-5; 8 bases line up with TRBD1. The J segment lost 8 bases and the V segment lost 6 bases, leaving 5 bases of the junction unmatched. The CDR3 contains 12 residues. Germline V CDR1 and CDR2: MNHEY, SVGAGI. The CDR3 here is CASRPTGAGYTF. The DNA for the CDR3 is TGTGCCAGCAGGCCGACAGGGGCCGGCTACACCTTC.

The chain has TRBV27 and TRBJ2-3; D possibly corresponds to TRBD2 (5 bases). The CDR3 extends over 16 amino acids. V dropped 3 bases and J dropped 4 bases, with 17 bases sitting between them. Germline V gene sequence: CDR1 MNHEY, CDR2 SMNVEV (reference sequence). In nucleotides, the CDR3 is TGTGCCAGCAGTTTTGAAGGGAGAAGTAGGGCAGATACGCAGTATTTT. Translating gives CASSFEGRSRADTQYF.

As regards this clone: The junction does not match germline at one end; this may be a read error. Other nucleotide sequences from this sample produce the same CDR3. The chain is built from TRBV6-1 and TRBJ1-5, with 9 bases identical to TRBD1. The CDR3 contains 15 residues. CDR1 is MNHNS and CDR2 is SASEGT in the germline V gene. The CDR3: CASSEGQGSNQPQHF. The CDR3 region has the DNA TGTGCCAGCAGCGAAGGACAGGGGAGCAATCAGCCCCAGCATTTT.

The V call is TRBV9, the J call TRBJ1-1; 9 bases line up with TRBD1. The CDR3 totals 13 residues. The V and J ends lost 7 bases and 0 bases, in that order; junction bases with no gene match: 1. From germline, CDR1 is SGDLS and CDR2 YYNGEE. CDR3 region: CASGQGMNTEAFF. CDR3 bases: TGTGCCAGCGGACAGGGGATGAACACTGAAGCTTTCTTT.

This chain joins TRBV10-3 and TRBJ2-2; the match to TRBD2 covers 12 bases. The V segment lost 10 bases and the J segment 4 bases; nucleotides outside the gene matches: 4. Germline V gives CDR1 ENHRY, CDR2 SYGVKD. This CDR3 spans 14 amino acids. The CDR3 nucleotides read TGTGCCACCTCGGGACTAGCGGGCACCGGGGAGCTGTTTTTT. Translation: CATSGLAGTGELFF.

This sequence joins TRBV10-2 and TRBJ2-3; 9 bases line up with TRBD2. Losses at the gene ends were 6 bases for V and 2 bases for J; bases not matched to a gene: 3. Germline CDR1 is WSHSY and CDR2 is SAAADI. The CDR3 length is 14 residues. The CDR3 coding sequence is TGCGCCAGCAGGAGCGGGAGGACCACAGATACGCAGTATTTT. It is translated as CASRSGRTTDTQYF.

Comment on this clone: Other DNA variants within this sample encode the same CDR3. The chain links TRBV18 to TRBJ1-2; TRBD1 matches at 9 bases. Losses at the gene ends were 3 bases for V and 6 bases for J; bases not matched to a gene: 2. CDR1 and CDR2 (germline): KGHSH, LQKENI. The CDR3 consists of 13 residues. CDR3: CASSPGQGDGYTF. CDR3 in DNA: TGTGCCAGCTCACCGGGACAGGGCGATGGCTACACCTTC.

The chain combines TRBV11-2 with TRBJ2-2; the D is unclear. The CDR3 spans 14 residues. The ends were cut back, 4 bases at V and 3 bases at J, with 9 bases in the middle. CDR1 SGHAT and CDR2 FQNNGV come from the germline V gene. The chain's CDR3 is CASSSDRDTGELFF. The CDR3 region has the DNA TGTGCCAGCAGCTCAGACCGAGACACCGGGGAGCTGTTTTTT.

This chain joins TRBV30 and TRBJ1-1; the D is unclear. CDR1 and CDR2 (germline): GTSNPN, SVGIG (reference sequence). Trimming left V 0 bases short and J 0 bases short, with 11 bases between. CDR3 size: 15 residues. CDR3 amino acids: CAWSVRMRVNTEAFF. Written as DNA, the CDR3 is TGTGCCTGGAGTGTACGAATGAGGGTGAACACTGAAGCTTTCTTT. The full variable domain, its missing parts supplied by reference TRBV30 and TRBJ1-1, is SQTIHQWPATLVQPVGSPLSLECTVEGTSNPNLYWYRQAAGRGLQLLFYSVGIGQISSEVPQNLSASRPQDRQFILSSKKLLLSDSGFYLCAWSVRMRVNTEAFFGQGTRLTVV.

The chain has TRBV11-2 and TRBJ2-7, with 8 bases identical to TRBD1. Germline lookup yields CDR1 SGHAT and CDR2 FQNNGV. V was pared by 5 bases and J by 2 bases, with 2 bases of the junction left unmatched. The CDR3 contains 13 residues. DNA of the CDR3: TGTGCCAGCAGCCAGGACAGGGCCTACGAGCAGTACTTC. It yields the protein CASSQDRAYEQYF.

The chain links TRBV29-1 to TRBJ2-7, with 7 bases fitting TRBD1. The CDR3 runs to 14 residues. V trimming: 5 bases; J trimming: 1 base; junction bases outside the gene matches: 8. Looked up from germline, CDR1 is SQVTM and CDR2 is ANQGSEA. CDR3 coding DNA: TGCAGCGTTTCCGGACAGGTGTCATCCTACGAGCAGTACTTC. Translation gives CSVSGQVSSYEQYF.

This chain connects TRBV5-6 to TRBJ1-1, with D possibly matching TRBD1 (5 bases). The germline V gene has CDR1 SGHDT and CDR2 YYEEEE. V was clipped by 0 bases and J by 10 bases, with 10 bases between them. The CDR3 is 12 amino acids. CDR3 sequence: CASSLGQRVAFF. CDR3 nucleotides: TGTGCCAGCAGCTTGGGACAGCGTGTAGCTTTCTTT.

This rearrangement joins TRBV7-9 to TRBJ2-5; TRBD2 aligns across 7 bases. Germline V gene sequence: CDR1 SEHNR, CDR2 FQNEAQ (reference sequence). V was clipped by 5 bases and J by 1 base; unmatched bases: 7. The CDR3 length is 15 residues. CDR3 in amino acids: CASSPLGGGQETQYF. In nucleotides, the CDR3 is TGTGCCAGCAGCCCGCTTGGGGGGGGCCAAGAGACCCAGTACTTC.